Below are 19 T cell receptor beta chains sequenced from a single sample in a study of cytomegalovirus exposure and HLA in healthy donors. It was with 60 Vbeta and 13 Jbeta primers that the PCR ran. The table came from immunoSEQ multiplex PCR; TCRdb's copy has only in-frame clones and leaves some out. The sample contains around 130,000 clones, around four fifths of which appear only once. Sequencing was performed on PBMCs. Receptors were obtained from a woman between 35 and 50 years old in good health and CMV-seropositive.

This chain connects TRBV5-1 to TRBJ2-7; a possible D gene is TRBD2 (7 bases). CDR3 length: 14 residues. Germline V gene lookup returns CDR1 SGHRS and CDR2 YFSETQ. Trimming stripped 0 bases from V and 3 bases from J, with 10 bases between. The CDR3, as DNA: TGCGCCAGCAGCTTGGCCGGGGGGCTCTACGAGCAGTACTTC. It yields the protein CASSLAGGLYEQYF.

This chain connects TRBV6-1 to TRBJ1-5; D is unresolved. CDR3 length: 12 residues. The V end lost 3 bases, the J end lost 6 bases, and 6 bases lay between the germline ends. Germline assignment: CDR1 MNHNS and CDR2 SASEGT. DNA of the CDR3: TGTGCCAGCAGTGACCCGGGTCAGCCCCAGCATTTT. Translation: CASSDPGQPQHF.

CDR3 sequence reads: CASSLNGQLYNEQFF. CDR3 DNA: TGTGCCAGCAGTTTAAACGGACAGCTATACAATGAGCAGTTCTTC. The chain carries TRBV6-1 and TRBJ2-1; TRBD1 is a possible D gene (6 bases). Trimming removed 5 bases from V and 4 bases from J, with 15 bases in between. This CDR3 is 15 amino acids long. Germline CDR1 is MNHNS and CDR2 is SASEGT.

This clone was detected a few times. V usage is TRBV7-2 and J usage is TRBJ1-1, with 9 bases matching TRBD1. Germline V gene sequence: CDR1 SGHTA, CDR2 FQGNSA. The length of the CDR3 is 15 residues. Trimming at V came to 5 bases and at J to 5 bases, leaving 9 bases not matched to a gene. CDR3 loop: CASSVTGGSGTEAFF. CDR3 coding DNA: TGTGCCAGCAGCGTCACAGGGGGCTCGGGAACTGAAGCTTTCTTT.

A note on this clone: Within the sample, other DNA sequences also encode this same CDR3. V gene TRBV18 combines with J gene TRBJ1-2, with 9 bases fitting TRBD1. This CDR3 region has 16 residues. Germline-derived CDR1 and CDR2 are KGHSH and LQKENI. Trimming cost V 3 bases and J 2 bases; bases outside gene matches: 7. CDR3 sequence (DNA): TGTGCCAGCTCACCGACAGGGGGGCTAACCAACTATGGCTACACCTTC. It yields the protein CASSPTGGLTNYGYTF.

The V and J genes are TRBV27 and TRBJ2-5, with 12 positions matching TRBD1. The end of the DNA aligns better with TRBJ2-7, so the J call may be wrong. CDR1 is MNHEY, CDR2 SMNVEV, per germline (reference sequence). CDR3 length: 14 amino acids. CDR3 region: CASSRDRGRYEQYF. The CDR3 DNA follows: TGTGCCAGCAGTCGGGACAGGGGGCGCTACGAGCAGTACTTC.

The V and J genes are TRBV11-2 and TRBJ2-2; the D gene is possibly TRBD2 (5 bases). The CDR3 covers 14 residues. Germline V gene sequence: CDR1 SGHAT, CDR2 FQNNGV. Deletions cut 2 bases from V and 4 bases from J, with 8 bases between. CDR3 coding DNA: TGTGCCAGCAGCTTACGGGATCTCACCGGGGAGCTGTTTTTT. Translated, it gives CASSLRDLTGELFF. The full variable domain, in which reference TRBV11-2 and TRBJ2-2 provide the parts outside the CDR3, is EAGVAQSPRYKIIEKRQSVAFWCNPISGHATLYWYQQILGQGPKLLIQFQNNGVVDDSQLPKDRFSAERLKGVDSTLKIQPAKLEDSAVYLCASSLRDLTGELFFGEGSRLTVL.

The chain recombines TRBV7-2 with TRBJ1-2, with D maybe TRBD1 (5 bases). Germline CDR1 and CDR2: SGHTA and FQGNSA. This CDR3 contains 12 residues. Trimming took 2 bases from V and 5 from J, leaving 6 bases between them. In DNA, the CDR3 is TGTGCCAGCAGCTTAACAGGATATGGCTACACCTTC. Amino acid sequence: CASSLTGYGYTF.

V gene TRBV4-1 combines with J gene TRBJ2-3; D unclear. This CDR3 has 12 amino acids. The ends were cut back, 1 base at V and 6 bases at J, with 5 bases in the middle. CDR1 and CDR2 (germline): MGHRA, YSYEKL. CDR3 bases: TGCGCCAGCAGCCAAGCTTTTGATACGCAGTATTTT. Encoded protein: CASSQAFDTQYF.

V is TRBV6-1 and J is TRBJ1-6, with 8 positions matching TRBD1. J gave up 3 bases and V 2 bases, and 6 bases lay outside the gene matches. The germline gives CDR1 MNHNS, CDR2 SASEGT. The CDR3 is made up of 17 amino acids. DNA of the CDR3: TGTGCCAGCAGTGAACGACAGGGGACGAGCTATAATTCACCCCTCCACTTT. Translation: CASSERQGTSYNSPLHF.

In its sample, this clone was seen once. This rearrangement joins TRBV7-8 to TRBJ1-5; D perhaps matches TRBD1 (6 bases). Germline CDR1 reads SGHVS; CDR2 reads FQNEAQ. Between the trimmed V and J ends, which lost 5 bases and 0 bases, there was a span of 14 bases. The CDR3 contains 16 residues. CDR3 loop: CASSVTTGISNQPQHF. The CDR3 nucleotides are TGTGCCAGCAGCGTAACGACAGGAATTAGCAATCAGCCCCAGCATTTT.

V and J are TRBV28 and TRBJ2-6; weak D call: TRBD2 (6 bases). The CDR3 spans 16 residues. V was cut by 6 bases and J by 0 bases, with 12 bases left in between. The germline V gene encodes CDR1 MDHEN and CDR2 SYDVKM. CDR3 protein: CASRRAGSSGANVLTF. The CDR3 DNA reads as TGTGCCAGCAGGCGGGCGGGGAGCTCTGGGGCCAACGTCCTGACTTTC.

This clone was detected only a few times. The V gene is TRBV9, the J gene TRBJ1-2, with 7 positions matching TRBD1. Trimming took 2 bases from V and 7 from J; bases not matched to a gene: 5. The CDR3 extends over 13 amino acids. Germline V gene lookup returns CDR1 SGDLS and CDR2 YYNGEE. As DNA, the CDR3 is TGTGCCAGCAGCGTTCAGGGGGTTAGTGGCTACACCTTC. Translating it yields CASSVQGVSGYTF.

The rearrangement joins TRBV4-3 to TRBJ2-7; D is unclear. Trimming pared 0 bases from V and 0 bases from J, leaving 12 bases between. CDR3 length equals 16 residues. Germline CDR1 is LGHNA and CDR2 is YSLEER. CDR3 DNA: TGCGCCAGCAGCCAAGATCAAACTTACTTCTCCTACGAGCAGTACTTC. Protein product: CASSQDQTYFSYEQYF.

The rearrangement uses TRBV30 and TRBJ2-1; D remains unclear. V was cut by 2 bases and J by 6 bases, with 11 bases left in between. The CDR3 totals 13 residues. CDR1 is GTSNPN and CDR2 is SVGIG in the germline V gene (reference sequence). For the CDR3, the DNA is TGTGCCTGGAGTTCCGAGTCCCGCAATGAGCAGTTCTTC. Translating it yields CAWSSESRNEQFF.

Only one count was recorded for this clone. This chain joins TRBV21-1 and TRBJ2-7; TRBD1, the D gene given by the table, was not confirmed from the DNA. TRBV21-1 is a listed pseudogene. The CDR3 extends over 15 amino acids. In DNA, the CDR3 is TGTGCCAGCAGCTCGAGACAGGTCCTATCCTACGAGCAGTACTTC. This codes for CASSSRQVLSYEQYF.

V usage is TRBV28 and J usage is TRBJ1-2; 7 positions agree with TRBD1. The CDR3 spans 15 residues. The trim removed 3 bases at V and 4 bases at J, leaving 8 bases unmatched. Looked up from germline, CDR1 is MDHEN and CDR2 is SYDVKM. The CDR3 nucleotides are TGTGCCAGCAGTTTCCGAGACAGGGTAGTCTATGGCTACACCTTC. Translating it yields CASSFRDRVVYGYTF.

V is TRBV11-3 and J is TRBJ2-3, with 9 positions matching TRBD2. CDR3 size: 15 residues. The junction had 6 bases not matched to a gene; V was cut back by 5 bases and J by 3 bases. CDR1 is SGHNT and CDR2 is YENEEA in the germline V gene. The CDR3 spells CASSPRLAGTDTQYF. The CDR3 nucleotides are TGTGCCAGCAGCCCCCGGCTAGCGGGAACAGATACGCAGTATTTT.

Regarding this clone: A junction end diverges from the germline sequence, so it may reflect a read error. V is TRBV18 and J is TRBJ1-2; 9 bases fit TRBD1. The germline V gene has CDR1 KGHSH and CDR2 LQKENI. The CDR3 runs 14 residues. The CDR3 region is CASSPGTGKAAARF. The CDR3 bases are TGTGCCAGCTCACCAGGGACAGGGAAAGCCGCCGCCCGATTC.